One and the same sample provided the 28 T cell receptor beta chains below, sequenced in a study of long-term antiretroviral therapy in people with HIV. Assay version v3.0 of immunoSEQ was used, and it was run at survey level. Sequencing was performed with immunoSEQ multiplex PCR; in TCRdb, only in-frame clones are kept and a portion is missing. Of about 34,000 clones listed, about 90% are singletons. The sample here was unsorted PBMCs, taken 1.1 years after starting antiretroviral therapy. The source of these receptors is a man aged 18 to 30 with HIV.

The chain recombines TRBV28 with TRBJ2-5; 7 bases fit TRBD1. Trimming cost V 5 bases and J 3 bases; bases outside gene matches: 12. Germline V lookup: CDR1 MDHEN, CDR2 SYDVKM. CDR3 length: 16 amino acids. CDR3 in DNA: TGTGCCAGCAGTAGACAGGGATTTTATGAGGAAGAGACCCAGTACTTC. Its translation is CASSRQGFYEEETQYF.

The chain links TRBV15 to TRBJ2-3; tentative D call: TRBD2 (6 bases). Germline V lookup: CDR1 LNHNV, CDR2 YYDKDF (reference sequence). Trimming left V 0 bases short and J 2 bases short, with 21 bases between. There are 19 residues in the CDR3. CDR3 nucleotide sequence: TGTGCCACCAGCAGAGATGTCGGGCGGAGGGCCGGGATCACAGATACGCAGTATTTT. Protein product: CATSRDVGRRAGITDTQYF.

This rearrangement joins TRBV5-1 to TRBJ2-3, with 7 positions matching TRBD2. The germline gives CDR1 SGHRS, CDR2 YFSETQ. The CDR3 is 15 residues long. J gave up 10 bases and V 0 bases, and 11 bases lay outside the gene matches. CDR3 bases: TGCGCCAGCAGCTTGGAAGGGAGGGCCTTTCCCCCGCAGTATTTT. The encoded protein is CASSLEGRAFPPQYF.

The CDR3 sequence: CAISESRAQGKRDTEAFF. CDR3 nucleotide sequence: TGTGCCATCAGTGAGTCGCGCGCACAGGGGAAGCGTGACACTGAAGCTTTCTTT. The chain combines TRBV10-3 with TRBJ1-1, with 7 bases aligning to TRBD1. CDR3 size: 18 residues. Germline lookup yields CDR1 ENHRY and CDR2 SYGVKD. The V and J ends lost 0 bases and 3 bases, in that order; junction bases with no gene match: 13.

The V call is TRBV4-2, the J call TRBJ1-3, with no clear D. The CDR3 has 15 residues. CDR1 and CDR2 from the germline V gene are LGHNA and YNFKEQ. Between the trimmed V and J ends, which lost 1 base and 0 bases, there was a span of 7 bases. CDR3 sequence (DNA): TGTGCCAGCAGCCAAGGACGGCTCTCTGGAAACACCATATATTTT. This translates into CASSQGRLSGNTIYF.

The sample holds one count of this clone. This chain connects TRBV15 to TRBJ2-1, with 12 bases lining up with TRBD2. CDR1 and CDR2 (germline): LNHNV, YYDKDF (reference sequence). J lost 4 bases, V lost 0 bases, and 7 bases had no gene match. This CDR3 is built from 18 residues. The CDR3 sequence: CATSRELAGGGRYNEQFF. The CDR3 DNA reads as TGTGCCACCAGCAGAGAACTAGCGGGAGGAGGGAGGTACAATGAGCAGTTCTTC. Filled out from reference TRBV15 and TRBJ2-1, the complete variable domain reads DAMVIQNPRYQVTQFGKPVTLSCSQTLNHNVMYWYQQKSSQAPKLLFHYYDKDFNNEADTPDNFQSRRPNTSFCFLDIRSPGLGDTAMYLCATSRELAGGGRYNEQFFGPGTRLTVL.

This clone has only one observation. The chain links TRBV4-1 to TRBJ2-7, with 7 bases that match TRBD1. The germline CDR1 and CDR2 sequences are MGHRA and YSYEKL. The junction had 3 bases not matched to a gene; V was cut back by 0 bases and J by 1 base. The CDR3 is 15 residues long. CDR3 sequence (DNA): TGCGCCAGCAGCCAAGACCCAGGGGGATCCTACGAGCAGTACTTC. Amino acids: CASSQDPGGSYEQYF.

The chain combines TRBV21-1 with TRBJ1-2; TRBD1 is taken as the D call from the table, unchecked against the DNA. TRBV21-1 is labeled a pseudogene. The length of the CDR3 is 17 residues. This CDR3 is CASSKASTDQSNYGYTF. The CDR3, as DNA: TGTGCCAGCAGCAAGGCGAGCACAGATCAGAGTAACTATGGCTACACCTTC.

This clone was recorded only once. This chain connects TRBV11-2 to TRBJ2-7; 9 bases match TRBD2. J gave up 3 bases and V 0 bases, and 6 bases lay outside the gene matches. The CDR3 contains 16 residues. CDR1 is SGHAT, CDR2 FQNNGV, per germline. This chain's CDR3 is CASSLDLGLAFYEQYF. The CDR3 DNA sequence: TGTGCCAGCAGCTTAGATCTAGGACTAGCGTTCTACGAGCAGTACTTC.

The J gene is TRBJ1-4, the V gene TRBV5-1; tentatively, D is TRBD1 (5 bases). Germline V gene sequence: CDR1 SGHRS, CDR2 YFSETQ. Trimming shortened V by 0 bases and J by 7 bases, and 13 bases separated the two germline ends. The CDR3 consists of 15 residues. The CDR3 nucleotides are TGCGCCAGCAGCTTGGCCGGGGCAGGGAGTGAAAAACTGTTTTTT. This sequence encodes CASSLAGAGSEKLFF.

This chain connects TRBV7-9 to TRBJ2-1; TRBD2 is a possible D gene (6 bases). Germline V gene lookup returns CDR1 SEHNR and CDR2 FQNEAQ (reference sequence). This CDR3 contains 16 residues. Trimming removed 4 bases from V and 8 bases from J, with 21 bases in between. The CDR3 loop reads CASSSHLMGGGDEQFF. In DNA, the CDR3 is TGTGCCAGCAGCTCCCACCTGATGGGAGGAGGTGATGAGCAGTTCTTC.

The chain joins TRBV6-5 to TRBJ1-1, with D perhaps TRBD1 (5 bases). Trimming left V 7 bases short and J 1 base short, with 10 bases between. The CDR3 consists of 13 residues. Germline-derived CDR1 and CDR2 are MNHEY and SVGAGI. CDR3 protein: CASTGGQNTEAFF. CDR3 in DNA: TGTGCCAGCACCGGGGGTCAGAACACTGAAGCTTTCTTT.

The rearrangement links TRBV19 to TRBJ1-4; maybe TRBD1 (5 bases). CDR3 length: 14 amino acids. CDR1 LNHDA and CDR2 SQIVND come from the germline V gene (reference sequence). Deletions cut 7 bases from V and 10 bases from J, with 19 bases between. The CDR3 region is CASTEQKGVGKLFF. The CDR3 DNA sequence: TGTGCCAGTACCGAACAGAAAGGGGTCGGAAAACTGTTTTTT.

The chain carries TRBV6-1 and TRBJ1-1; possibly TRBD1 for D (5 bases). Germline CDR1 and CDR2: MNHNS and SASEGT. V dropped 3 bases and J dropped 0 bases, with 17 bases sitting between them. CDR3 length: 17 amino acids. Here the CDR3 reads CASSDPMTRGMNTEAFF. CDR3 nucleotide sequence: TGTGCCAGCAGTGATCCTATGACTAGGGGTATGAACACTGAAGCTTTCTTT.

The chain has TRBV4-1 and TRBJ1-4; 8 nucleotides match TRBD1. Trimming cost V 4 bases and J 6 bases; bases outside gene matches: 7. The CDR3 has 15 residues. Germline CDR1 is MGHRA and CDR2 is YSYEKL. CDR3 amino acids: CASSLNRGKDEKLFF. Here the CDR3 DNA reads TGCGCCAGCAGCCTTAACAGGGGGAAGGATGAAAAACTGTTTTTT.

This clone was counted once. The chain couples TRBV5-1 to TRBJ2-5; the match to TRBD1 covers 7 bases. V dropped 4 bases and J dropped 2; count of bases not matched to a gene: 5. The germline V gene encodes CDR1 SGHRS and CDR2 YFSETQ. The CDR3 runs 14 residues. The CDR3 sequence: CASSPGQTQETQYF. Here the CDR3 DNA reads TGCGCCAGCAGCCCGGGACAGACACAAGAGACCCAGTACTTC.

The V gene is TRBV10-1, the J gene TRBJ2-1; no reliable D call. Trimming took 0 bases from V and 6 from J, leaving 15 bases between them. Germline loops: CDR1 WNHNN, CDR2 SYGVQD (reference sequence). The CDR3 is 16 residues long. The CDR3 bases are TGCGCCAGCAGTGAGTCCGAGACTCCTCCGGGCAATGAGCAGTTCTTC. This translates into CASSESETPPGNEQFF.

This chain joins TRBV4-1 and TRBJ2-3; D gene uncertain. Trimming cost V 6 bases and J 4 bases, with 14 bases left between them. CDR1 MGHRA and CDR2 YSYEKL come from the germline V gene. This CDR3 has 14 amino acids. The CDR3 sequence is CASSRLLGADTQYF. CDR3 coding DNA: TGCGCCAGCAGTCGACTTCTAGGAGCAGATACGCAGTATTTT.

The chain has TRBV5-1 and TRBJ2-5; D remains unclear. Looked up from germline, CDR1 is SGHRS and CDR2 is YFSETQ. There are 15 residues in the CDR3. Between the trimmed V and J ends, which lost 0 bases and 1 base, there was a span of 10 bases. In nucleotides, the CDR3 is TGCGCCAGCAGCTTGGTGTCGCAGGCCCAAGAGACCCAGTACTTC. Translated: CASSLVSQAQETQYF.

V gene TRBV11-2 combines with J gene TRBJ1-2; TRBD1 is a possible D gene (6 bases). There are 13 residues in the CDR3. The V and J ends lost 8 bases and 6 bases respectively, with 16 bases between them. Germline-derived CDR1 and CDR2 are SGHAT and FQNNGV. The CDR3 sequence is CASLGWGRDGYTF. CDR3 DNA sequence: TGTGCCAGCCTGGGTTGGGGGCGGGATGGCTACACCTTC.

V is TRBV5-4 and J is TRBJ2-1; TRBD2 might be the D (6 bases). V lost 4 bases and J lost 5, with 10 bases in between. The germline CDR1 and CDR2 sequences are SGHNT and YYREEE (reference sequence). This CDR3 region has 13 residues. The CDR3 sequence: CASSRTTDNEQFF. The CDR3 DNA sequence: TGTGCCAGCAGCAGGACTACGGACAATGAGCAGTTCTTC.

This chain connects TRBV28 to TRBJ2-7; 10 nucleotides align to TRBD1. With V trimmed by 6 bases and J by 3 bases, 5 bases remained unmatched. CDR1 and CDR2 from the germline V gene are MDHEN and SYDVKM. The CDR3 spans 14 residues. CDR3 nucleotides: TGTGCCAGCAGCTCCGACAGGGGGCTCTACGAGCAGTACTTC. Translating gives CASSSDRGLYEQYF.

The J gene is TRBJ1-2, the V gene TRBV4-2, with 7 bases matching TRBD1. The CDR3 loop spans 16 amino acids. Germline V gene sequence: CDR1 LGHNA, CDR2 YNFKEQ. V lost 2 bases, J lost 2 bases, and 8 bases stayed unmatched. CDR3 coding DNA: TGTGCCAGCAGCCAAAGTATTACGGGACAGAACTATGGCTACACCTTC. As protein: CASSQSITGQNYGYTF.

J is TRBJ1-4 and V is TRBV27; D ambiguous. This CDR3 contains 17 residues. The V end lost 2 bases, the J end lost 0 bases, and 13 bases lay between the germline ends. Looked up from germline, CDR1 is MNHEY and CDR2 is SMNVEV (reference sequence). The CDR3 nucleotides read TGTGCCAGCAGTTTACGGCACCCGGTCACAACTAATGAAAAACTGTTTTTT. It translates to CASSLRHPVTTNEKLFF.

J is TRBJ2-1 and V is TRBV9; TRBD2 is a possible D gene (6 bases). The V end lost 4 bases, the J end lost 10 bases, and 18 bases lay between the germline ends. This CDR3 contains 14 residues. Germline loops: CDR1 SGDLS, CDR2 YYNGEE. In DNA, the CDR3 is TGTGCCAGCAGCCTAGGGACTGCCCCGAGGGAGCAGTTCTTC. Translated: CASSLGTAPREQFF.

This rearrangement joins TRBV9 to TRBJ2-3; either TRBD1 or TRBD2 may fit D (5 bases each). V lost 6 bases to trimming and J lost 6 bases, with 11 bases between them. The CDR3 covers 12 residues. Germline V gives CDR1 SGDLS, CDR2 YYNGEE. The CDR3 sequence is CASTRGADTQYF. The CDR3 DNA is TGTGCCAGCACCCGAGGGGCGGATACGCAGTATTTT.

V and J are TRBV5-1 and TRBJ1-2; D is possibly TRBD1 (5 bases). The CDR3 is 11 residues long. The germline gives CDR1 SGHRS, CDR2 YFSETQ. The V gene lost 4 bases and the J gene lost 8 bases, with 9 bases spanning the gap. CDR3 region: CASSKNRGYTF. DNA of the CDR3: TGCGCCAGCAGCAAAAACAGGGGCTACACCTTC.

This clone was picked up one time. The J gene is TRBJ2-5, the V gene TRBV10-3, with 7 bases lining up with TRBD1. The V gene's germline CDR1 is ENHRY and CDR2 SYGVKD. The junction had 8 bases not matched to a gene; V was cut back by 5 bases and J by 5 bases. CDR3 length: 14 residues. The CDR3 DNA is TGTGCCATCAGTACGACAGGGTTGAGCGAGACCCAGTACTTC. Protein: CAISTTGLSETQYF.